One T cell receptor beta chain is described in this entry. The assay used deep level. Method: immunoSEQ multiplex PCR; TCRdb's copy keeps in-frame clones and lacks some. This sample yields 2 million to 2.5 million clones, of which over 85% are seen a single time; 0.39% belongs to the top ten. The germline CDR1 and CDR2 sequences are SGDLS and YYNGEE. Germline trimming cut 4 bases from V and 3 bases from J; bases unmatched to any gene: 13. The CDR3 is made up of 16 amino acids. These data come from a study of shared clonotypes between healthy human individuals. The wider study: Each donor's CD4 naive and CD4 memory cells filled three plates apiece, CD8 naive two, and CD8 memory one.

The chain couples TRBV9 to TRBJ2-7; 7 bases agree with TRBD1. This receptor was taken from a man between 18 and 35 years old in good health. Some clones in this sample may be carry-over from other donors' samples. Sequenced material: naive CD4+ T cells from PBMCs. This sample's subset: CD45RA+ positively selected. The CDR3 bases are TGTGCCAGCAGCCCCTTTGGGGGACAGCCACACTACGAGCAGTACTTC. The encoded protein is CASSPFGGQPHYEQYF. Looking up the rest from reference TRBV9 and TRBJ2-7 gives the full variable domain: DSGVTQTPKHLITATGQRVTLRCSPRSGDLSVYWYQQSLDQGLQFLIQYYNGEERAKGNILERFSAQQFPDLHSELNLSSLELGDSALYFCASSPFGGQPHYEQYFGPGTRLTVT.